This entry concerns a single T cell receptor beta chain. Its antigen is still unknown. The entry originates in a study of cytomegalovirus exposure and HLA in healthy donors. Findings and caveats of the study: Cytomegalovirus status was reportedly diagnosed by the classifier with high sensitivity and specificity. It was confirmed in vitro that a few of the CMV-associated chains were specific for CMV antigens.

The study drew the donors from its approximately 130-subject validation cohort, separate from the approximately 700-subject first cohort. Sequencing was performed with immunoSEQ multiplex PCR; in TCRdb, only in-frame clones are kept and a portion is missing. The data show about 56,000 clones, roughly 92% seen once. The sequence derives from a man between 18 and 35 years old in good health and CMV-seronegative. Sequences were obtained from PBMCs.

The CDR3: CASSQGIRTGTEAFF. The DNA for the CDR3 is TGCGCCAGCAGCCAAGGCATTAGGACAGGCACTGAAGCTTTCTTT. V gene TRBV4-1 combines with J gene TRBJ1-1, with 7 bases aligning to TRBD1. J was trimmed by 4 bases and V by 1 base; bases with no gene match: 6. The CDR3 covers 15 residues. The germline V gene has CDR1 MGHRA and CDR2 YSYEKL.